The text below deals with one T cell receptor beta chain. Its antigen is as yet unknown. Lacking the conserved final phenylalanine or tryptophan, this CDR3 likely reflects a read error. Cultured CD4+ T cells had their DNA profiled by the Oncomine TCR Beta short-read assay. A single record per CDR3 protein comes from TCRdb applying MiXCR to the PCR reads. The profile shows about 25,000 distinct CDR3 sequences, 60% to 80% of them singletons. The entry originates in a study of vaccination and CD4 T cells after COVID-19. Treatment specified: 10-day PBMC culture with coronavirus spike peptide pools or control peptides (ViraFEST assay). V shed 5 bases, J shed 1 base, and the junction held 7 bases outside the gene matches. The CDR3 is 15 amino acids. CDR1 is SNHLY and CDR2 is FYNNEI in the germline V gene.

Here the sequenced sample was CD4+ T cells from blood, cultured in vitro, taken after SARS-CoV-2 vaccination. This clonotype was obtained from a human donor who received a COVID-19 vaccine. The rearrangement joins TRBV2 to TRBJ2-5; 7 nucleotides align to TRBD2. CDR3 residues: CASSRRGTLQETQYY. The CDR3 DNA reads as TGTGCCAGCAGTAGGCGGGGGACCCTCCAAGAGACCCAGTACTAC.